These 23 T cell receptor beta chains share one sample of origin, sequenced in a study of shared clonotypes between healthy human individuals. The protocol was immunoSEQ multiplex PCR, while the TCRdb copy is restricted to in-frame clones and leaves out a portion. Of a few hundred thousand clones listed, roughly four fifths are singletons. The sample comprised PBMCs. Source of these receptors: a woman aged 35 to 49 in good health. Some clones in this sample may be carry-over from other donors' samples.

V usage is TRBV5-4 and J usage is TRBJ2-7; 13 nucleotides align to TRBD2. Trimming at V came to 4 bases and at J to 4 bases, leaving 5 bases not matched to a gene. Per the germline V gene, CDR1 is SGHNT and CDR2 is YYREEE (reference sequence). This CDR3 has 15 amino acids. The CDR3 here is CASSRTSGSTYEQYF. CDR3 DNA sequence: TGTGCCAGCAGCCGGACTAGCGGGAGTACGTACGAGCAGTACTTC.

This rearrangement joins TRBV27 to TRBJ2-3, with 15 positions matching TRBD2. From germline, CDR1 is MNHEY and CDR2 SMNVEV (reference sequence). CDR3 length: 21 residues. J was trimmed by 6 bases and V by 5 bases; bases with no gene match: 21. CDR3 amino acids: CASSPAGTSGRLLSIRDTQYF. The DNA for the CDR3 is TGTGCCAGCAGTCCCGCCGGGACTAGCGGGAGGCTCCTGAGTATTCGGGATACGCAGTATTTT.

The chain uses TRBV14 and TRBJ2-3, with 7 bases matching TRBD2. The CDR3 totals 15 residues. Germline V gene sequence: CDR1 SGHDN, CDR2 FVKESK. Unmatched junction bases numbered 4, after V lost 0 bases and J lost 4 bases. The CDR3 DNA reads TGTGCCAGCAGCCAAGAACTACGGGGGGCAGATACGCAGTATTTT. Translation: CASSQELRGADTQYF.

This sequence joins TRBV4-3 and TRBJ1-2, with 7 bases identical to TRBD1. The CDR3 sequence is 15 residues long. V lost 3 bases and J lost 4; bases outside the gene matches: 8. Per the germline V gene, CDR1 is LGHNA and CDR2 is YSLEER. This CDR3 is CASSQFRGGGYGYTF. The CDR3 coding sequence is TGCGCCAGCAGCCAGTTCAGGGGGGGTGGCTATGGCTACACCTTC.

Concerning this clone itself: A much larger clone is a single base away; this may be a read error. The chain is built from TRBV6-5 and TRBJ2-7; 7 nucleotides agree with TRBD1. Germline V gene lookup returns CDR1 MNHEY and CDR2 SVGAGI. CDR3 length: 14 residues. Trimming took 2 bases from V and 2 from J; bases not matched to a gene: 3. The CDR3 bases are TGTGCCAGCAGTTACGGACAGGACCCCTACGAGCAGTACTTC. It codes for CASSYGQDPYEQYF.

A word on this clone: This may arise from a read error, as a much more abundant clone is one base away. The V call is TRBV5-4, the J call TRBJ1-1; no firm D call. Germline CDR1 and CDR2: SGHNT and YYREEE (reference sequence). This CDR3 is built from 13 residues. The germline V and J ends were trimmed by 1 base and 1 base, with 5 bases remaining between them. The chain's CDR3 is CASSLPENTEAFF. CDR3 bases: TGTGCCAGCAGCTTGCCAGAGAACACTGAAGCTTTCTTT.

The rearrangement joins TRBV28 to TRBJ2-1, with TRBD2 identical over 7 bases. V was pared by 4 bases and J by 7 bases, with 7 bases of the junction left unmatched. This CDR3 region has 14 residues. Germline lookup yields CDR1 MDHEN and CDR2 SYDVKM. The DNA for the CDR3 is TGTGCCAGCAGTTCGGCTAGCGGTAAAAATGAGCAGTTCTTC. It is translated as CASSSASGKNEQFF.

Concerning this clone: Since a far larger clone is one base different, this is likely a read error. The chain carries TRBV30 and TRBJ2-5, with TRBD2 matching 9 bases. This CDR3 contains 13 residues. After removal of 2 bases from V and 4 bases from J, the junction contained 2 bases not matched to a gene. Germline CDR1 GTSNPN, CDR2 SVGIG (reference sequence). CDR3 amino acids: CAWSLLAGETQYF. The CDR3 DNA reads TGTGCCTGGAGTCTACTAGCGGGAGAGACCCAGTACTTC.

In its sample, this clone was seen many times. The chain is built from TRBV6-4 and TRBJ2-2; 8 nucleotides line up with TRBD1. This CDR3 is built from 14 residues. Germline V gene sequence: CDR1 MRHNA, CDR2 SNTAGT. V gave up 6 bases and J gave up 5 bases; unmatched junction bases: 5. The CDR3 nucleotides read TGTGCCAGCAGCCAACAGGGGGAAACCGGGGAGCTGTTTTTT. Residues: CASSQQGETGELFF.

This CDR3 reads CASSYLELFF. CDR3 bases: TGTGCCAGCAGCTATTTGGAGCTGTTTTTT. The chain carries TRBV7-9 and TRBJ2-2; D is unclear. V lost 4 bases to trimming and J lost 10 bases, with 4 bases between them. The CDR3 loop spans 10 amino acids. The germline V gene has CDR1 SEHNR and CDR2 FQNEAQ (reference sequence).

This clone was detected only a few times. This sequence joins TRBV19 and TRBJ2-5, with 7 bases matching TRBD2. J was trimmed by 4 bases and V by 3 bases; bases with no gene match: 8. Germline-derived CDR1 and CDR2 are LNHDA and SQIVND (reference sequence). CDR3 size: 15 residues. CDR3 DNA sequence: TGTGCCAGTAGTATGGAGCGGGGTCGAGGAGAGACCCAGTACTTC. Translation: CASSMERGRGETQYF.

For this clone: This sequence is one base from a far larger clone and is likely a read error. The V call is TRBV20-1, the J call TRBJ1-2, with a weak D call TRBD1 (5 bases). This CDR3 contains 11 residues. Germline V lookup: CDR1 DFQATT, CDR2 SNEGSKA (reference sequence). CDR3 DNA sequence: TGCAGTGCTAGCCGGGGGGAAGGCTACGCCTTC. Its translation is CSASRGEGYAF.

V and J are TRBV12-5 and TRBJ2-1, with D uncertain. CDR3 length: 16 residues. Per germline, CDR1 LGHNT and CDR2 FRNRAP. Deletions cut 7 bases from V and 2 bases from J, with 18 bases between. CDR3: CASANELGRTYNEQFF. CDR3 nucleotides: TGTGCTAGTGCCAACGAATTGGGAAGGACCTACAATGAGCAGTTCTTC.

The chain has TRBV9 and TRBJ2-7; TRBD2 agrees at 10 bases. This CDR3 comprises 16 residues. The germline gives CDR1 SGDLS, CDR2 YYNGEE. V was clipped by 0 bases and J by 3 bases; unmatched bases: 6. CDR3 sequence (DNA): TGTGCCAGCAGCGTAGGGCTAGCGGGAGTCGGCTACGAGCAGTACTTC. Translated, it gives CASSVGLAGVGYEQYF. Variable domain in full (rest from reference TRBV9 and TRBJ2-7): DSGVTQTPKHLITATGQRVTLRCSPRSGDLSVYWYQQSLDQGLQFLIQYYNGEERAKGNILERFSAQQFPDLHSELNLSSLELGDSALYFCASSVGLAGVGYEQYFGPGTRLTVT.

J is TRBJ2-1 and V is TRBV5-1, with D unresolved. This CDR3 comprises 12 residues. The germline V gene encodes CDR1 SGHRS and CDR2 YFSETQ. V was clipped by 4 bases and J by 5 bases, with 7 bases between them. In DNA form, the CDR3 reads TGCGCCAGCAGCCCGGATAACAATGAGCAGTTCTTC. It encodes CASSPDNNEQFF.

The chain links TRBV29-1 to TRBJ2-7; no reliable D call. Germline loops: CDR1 SQVTM, CDR2 ANQGSEA. There are 13 residues in the CDR3. The V end lost 1 base, the J end lost 3 bases, and 10 bases lay between the germline ends. DNA of the CDR3: TGCAGCGTTGAAGTGATAAGTAGCTACGAGCAGTACTTC. It codes for CSVEVISSYEQYF.

This chain connects TRBV14 to TRBJ1-2; 8 nucleotides align to TRBD1. Losses at the gene ends were 4 bases for V and 6 bases for J; bases not matched to a gene: 4. The germline gives CDR1 SGHDN, CDR2 FVKESK. The CDR3 sequence is 13 residues long. CDR3 region: CASSPRTGNGYTF. The CDR3 bases are TGTGCCAGCAGCCCCCGGACAGGGAATGGCTACACCTTC.

This chain links TRBV4-3 with TRBJ2-7, with 7 bases that match TRBD2. The CDR3 sequence is 14 residues long. V was clipped by 0 bases and J by 2 bases; unmatched bases: 1. Germline V gives CDR1 LGHNA, CDR2 YSLEER. The CDR3 coding sequence is TGCGCCAGCAGCCAAGATGGGAGGGCCTACGAGCAGTACTTC. As protein: CASSQDGRAYEQYF.

Remarks on this clone: A far larger clone is one nucleotide away, so this likely arose from a read error. This chain connects TRBV29-1 to TRBJ1-5; D not resolved. Deletions cut 4 bases from V and 0 bases from J, with 10 bases between. The CDR3 spans 14 residues. CDR1 and CDR2 (germline): SQVTM, ANQGSEA. Here the CDR3 DNA reads TGCAGCGTTGGAGAGCGATATAGCAATCAGCCCCAGCATTTT. Protein: CSVGERYSNQPQHF.

This rearrangement joins TRBV28 to TRBJ2-5, with TRBD2 as a possible D gene (6 bases). This CDR3 is built from 14 residues. V was clipped by 5 bases and J by 5 bases, with 15 bases between them. Germline loops: CDR1 MDHEN, CDR2 SYDVKM. The CDR3 sequence: CASSTTTSLETQYF. CDR3 coding DNA: TGTGCCAGCAGTACCACGACTAGTTTGGAGACCCAGTACTTC.

This chain joins TRBV27 and TRBJ1-2, with 11 bases matching TRBD1. Germline lookup yields CDR1 MNHEY and CDR2 SMNVEV (reference sequence). The CDR3 has 19 amino acids. Losses at the gene ends were 6 bases for V and 0 bases for J; bases not matched to a gene: 15. CDR3 DNA sequence: TGTGCCAGCAGGAGGCACTCCGGGACAGGGGGAGATACTAACTATGGCTACACCTTC. Translation gives CASRRHSGTGGDTNYGYTF.

This clone was picked up a small number of times. V is TRBV5-6 and J is TRBJ2-5; D not resolved. Germline V gene sequence: CDR1 SGHDT, CDR2 YYEEEE. This CDR3 is built from 14 residues. V lost 0 bases, J lost 1 base, and 7 bases lay in between. CDR3 loop: CASSLGLPQETQYF. CDR3 sequence (DNA): TGTGCCAGCAGCTTGGGACTTCCCCAAGAGACCCAGTACTTC. Based on the CDR3 plus reference TRBV5-6 and TRBJ2-5, the full variable domain is DAGVTQSPTHLIKTRGQQVTLRCSPKSGHDTVSWYQQALGQGPQFIFQYYEEEERQRGNFPDRFSGHQFPNYSSELNVNALLLGDSALYLCASSLGLPQETQYFGPGTRLLVL.

The genes are TRBV30 and TRBJ2-2; 10 nucleotides align to TRBD2. The CDR3 consists of 15 residues. From germline, CDR1 is GTSNPN and CDR2 SVGIG (reference sequence). V lost 2 bases to trimming and J lost 8 bases; unmatched junction nucleotides: 8. CDR3 in DNA: TGTGCCTGGAGTTTAGCGGGAGGCTACAGGGGGGAGCTGTTTTTT. It is translated as CAWSLAGGYRGELFF.